The present T cell receptor (beta chain) was sequenced within a study of T-cell memory formation after mild COVID-19. Overall study: TCR clusters largely stayed donor specific.

In its sample, this clonotype was seen a few times. Antigen specificity is unknown. MiXCR was run by TCRdb on the 5' RACE reads, yielding one entry per CDR3 protein. Among hundreds of thousands of distinct CDR3 sequences listed, 20% to 25% were seen once. General study findings and limits: A second wave expanding day 15 to 37 was CD4+-biased; contracting clones were balanced. CD4+ contracting clones were mainly CM and EM; CD8+ ones, EMRA.

Sequencing was done on a sample of PBMCs or a T cell subset sorted from them (not recorded which). This TCR derives from an adult woman who had mild COVID-19 (a few samples of this study predate the infection). Cell type and time point are not known.

The CDR3 protein is CASSLSAGVYTGELFF. The CDR3 DNA reads as TGTGCCAGCAGCTTAAGTGCGGGAGTGTACACCGGGGAGCTGTTTTTT. The chain uses TRBV7-2 and TRBJ2-2; 7 bases line up with TRBD2. CDR1 and CDR2 (germline): SGHTA, FQGNSA. Trimming took 2 bases from V and 3 from J; bases not matched to a gene: 6. The CDR3 extends over 16 amino acids.